The following is a TCR beta chain sequence with its context. Its antigen specificity is not known. Base qualities are not provided; no much larger clone lies one nucleotide away. Repertoires were sampled repeatedly over the course of chemoradiotherapy so that clonal expansion in the tumor microenvironment could be followed. These data originate in a study of chemoradiotherapy in HPV16-positive cancers (dated by TCRdb to between 2021 and 2024). At the level of the whole study: Candidate HPV-specific T-cell clones and common TCR motifs were defined through functional T-cell assays on cells from a couple of HPV16-positive patients. Whether T-cell immunity against the HPV oncoproteins E6 and E7 changes during chemoradiotherapy and whether survival is affected by this immunity were examined in the study. The candidate HPV-specific TCRs and motifs were then tracked in TCR repertoires from under 100 patients with HPV-related cancers. Results the study describes overall, beyond this receptor: The functional definition of HPV-specific T cells was derived from only a couple of HPV16-positive patients, and the survival association was reported for HPV16-positive patients. In HPV16-positive patients, expansion of HPV-responsive T cells during chemoradiotherapy was associated with improved recurrence-free survival. Expansion of candidate HPV-specific clones and E7-related TCR motifs was observed in the tumor microenvironment during treatment, whereas no such expansion was observed for non-HPV-specific T cells.

Library creation used the immunoSEQ multiplex PCR assay. TCRdb holds this immuneACCESS table with in-frame rearrangements only. Some clones are missing; in checked studies, unresolved V genes explain under half, and the rest has no known cause. In this sample the table shows about 7,000 clones, 75% to 80% of which occur a single time. Together, the top ten hold over 3% of the sample. For this chain, trimming is 4 bases at the V end and 5 bases at the J end, and the number of junction bases without a gene match is 5. CDR1 and CDR2 are read off the germline V gene as SGHTA and FQGNSA. From its cysteine to its phenylalanine, the CDR3 spans 15 amino acids. CDR3 DNA is the only sequence kept; it has 45 bases, read in frame from the first base.

Collection of the sample occurred from a patient who underwent chemoradiotherapy. The origin of this receptor is a human donor with HPV-associated anogenital cancer. This sequence uses TRBV7-2 and TRBJ2-7; 13 junctional bases match TRBD2. The nucleotide sequence reads TGTGCCAGCAGCTACCAACTAGCGGGAGGGCACGAGCAGTACTTC. This is translated as CASSYQLAGGHEQYF.